These 20 T cell receptor beta chains originate from one sample sequenced in a study of CD8 T cells in ankylosing spondylitis. TCRdb reprocessed the 5' RACE reads with MiXCR, giving one entry per CDR3 protein. The sample records about 240,000 distinct CDR3 sequences, about 10% being singletons. What was sequenced was blood, either unsorted or a sorted T cell fraction (not recorded which). The receptors come from a male donor with ankylosing spondylitis or in good health (not recorded which).

This clonotype was detected only a few times. The rearrangement joins TRBV29-1 to TRBJ2-7, with D perhaps being TRBD1 or TRBD2 (6 bases each). This CDR3 region has 13 residues. CDR1 is SQVTM and CDR2 is ANQGSEA in the germline V gene. Trimming stripped 6 bases from V and 9 bases from J, with 21 bases between. CDR3 nucleotides: TGCAGCGTGGTCTGGTTCGGAGGGGGAGGGCAGTACTTC. Its translation is CSVVWFGGGGQYF.

This chain joins TRBV11-2 and TRBJ2-1; 8 nucleotides match TRBD2. Losses at the gene ends were 5 bases for V and 15 bases for J; bases not matched to a gene: 6. Germline V gives CDR1 SGHAT, CDR2 FQNNGV. The CDR3 is 11 amino acids. The CDR3: CASSKGLVRFF. As DNA, the CDR3 is TGTGCCAGCAGCAAGGGACTAGTTCGGTTCTTC.

This clonotype was detected many times. The chain recombines TRBV5-1 with TRBJ2-1; 14 bases align to TRBD2. The CDR3 contains 16 residues. With V trimmed by 0 bases and J by 10 bases, 6 bases remained unmatched. Germline V gives CDR1 SGHRS, CDR2 YFSETQ. The CDR3 DNA reads TGCGCCAGCAGCTTGGATGGACTAGCGGGAGGTAACGAGCAGTTCTTC. This codes for CASSLDGLAGGNEQFF. Full variable domain (outside the CDR3, taken from reference TRBV5-1 and TRBJ2-1): KAGVTQTPRYLIKTRGQQVTLSCSPISGHRSVSWYQQTPGQGLQFLFEYFSETQRNKGNFPGRFSGRQFSNSRSEMNVSTLELGDSALYLCASSLDGLAGGNEQFFGPGTRLTVL.

Many counts were recorded for this clonotype. V gene TRBV20-1 combines with J gene TRBJ2-2; D may correspond to TRBD1 or TRBD2 (6 bases each). Germline CDR1 is DFQATT and CDR2 is SNEGSKA (reference sequence). Trimming removed 2 bases from V and 3 bases from J, with 7 bases in between. The CDR3 has 13 residues. In DNA, the CDR3 is TGCAGTGCTAGAAGGGGGGACACCGGGGAGCTGTTTTTT. Encoded protein: CSARRGDTGELFF.

The chain joins TRBV4-2 to TRBJ2-1; 10 bases map to TRBD2. J was trimmed by 4 bases and V by 2 bases; bases with no gene match: 8. The CDR3 is made up of 17 amino acids. Germline loops: CDR1 LGHNA, CDR2 YNFKEQ. Here the CDR3 reads CASSQLSWTSGYNEQFF. The CDR3, as DNA: TGTGCCAGCAGCCAATTATCTTGGACTAGCGGTTACAATGAGCAGTTCTTC.

Only a few counts were recorded for this clonotype. The chain is built from TRBV5-1 and TRBJ2-7; TRBD2 might be the D (6 bases). Trimming took off 6 bases at V and 6 bases at J, with 22 bases between the two ends. This CDR3 has 15 amino acids. CDR1 is SGHRS, CDR2 YFSETQ, per germline. The CDR3 spells CASTLERAGGLEQYF. The CDR3 DNA reads TGCGCCAGCACCCTCGAACGAGCGGGTGGTCTCGAGCAGTACTTC.

The sample holds many counts of this clonotype. The chain joins TRBV15 to TRBJ2-5, with 12 bases lining up with TRBD2. The CDR3 runs to 18 residues. Looked up from germline, CDR1 is LNHNV and CDR2 is YYDKDF (reference sequence). V shed 3 bases and J 5 bases; nucleotides not matched to a gene: 13. The CDR3 DNA is TGTGCCACCAGCAGGGGAGGACTAGCGGGGAGCGGATGGGAGACCCAGTACTTC. Translation gives CATSRGGLAGSGWETQYF.

This clonotype was seen only a few times. This chain connects TRBV6-1 to TRBJ2-2, with 8 bases aligning to TRBD1. The ends lost 6 bases at V and 3 bases at J; junction bases unmatched: 6. CDR3 length: 15 amino acids. The germline V gene has CDR1 MNHNS and CDR2 SASEGT. The CDR3 nucleotides are TGTGCCAGCAGACCCCCGACAGGGGACACCGGGGAGCTGTTTTTT. It translates to CASRPPTGDTGELFF.

This clonotype was recorded at least ten times. V is TRBV10-3 and J is TRBJ2-7; weak D call: TRBD2 (5 bases). V lost 4 bases and J 3 bases, leaving 16 bases between the germline ends. Germline V CDR1 and CDR2: ENHRY, SYGVKD. The CDR3 spans 15 residues. The CDR3: CAISAYTARGYEQYF. CDR3 nucleotide sequence: TGTGCCATCAGTGCCTATACGGCACGGGGCTACGAGCAGTACTTC.

This clonotype was seen more than once but under ten times. V and J are TRBV20-1 and TRBJ2-5; D is unresolved. CDR3 length: 12 amino acids. The germline gives CDR1 DFQATT, CDR2 SNEGSKA (reference sequence). The V and J ends lost 6 bases and 14 bases respectively, with 22 bases between them. The CDR3 coding sequence is TGCAGTGCCCTCGACTGGCGCACGATTGTATACTTC. It encodes CSALDWRTIVYF.

The sample holds a few counts of this clonotype. The chain carries TRBV7-6 and TRBJ2-2; 8 bases align to TRBD2. Germline V gives CDR1 SGHVS, CDR2 FNYEAQ. J gave up 3 bases and V 3 bases, and 6 bases lay outside the gene matches. The length of the CDR3 is 16 residues. The CDR3 loop is CASSFTGGPDTGELFF. CDR3 nucleotide sequence: TGTGCCAGCAGCTTCACGGGAGGGCCAGACACCGGGGAGCTGTTTTTT.

At least ten counts were recorded for this clonotype. V and J are TRBV12-3 or TRBV12-4 and TRBJ2-2; D is undetermined. The CDR3 runs to 14 residues. V shed 3 bases and J shed 2 bases, with 7 bases lying between them. CDR3 nucleotides: TGTGCCAGCAGTTTTGGGGTCAACACCGGGGAGCTGTTTTTT. Translated: CASSFGVNTGELFF.

The gene calls are TRBV28 and TRBJ1-1; D is uncertain. The CDR3 runs 13 residues. The germline CDR1 and CDR2 sequences are MDHEN and SYDVKM. V gave up 2 bases and J gave up 6 bases, with 10 bases separating them. CDR3 protein: CASSLSKSAEAFF. CDR3 DNA sequence: TGTGCCAGCAGTTTAAGCAAGTCGGCTGAAGCTTTCTTT.

The chain uses TRBV7-8 and TRBJ2-5; D assignment may be TRBD1 or TRBD2 (5 bases each). CDR1 SGHVS and CDR2 FQNEAQ come from the germline V gene. The V end was cut by 2 bases, the J end by 1 base, with 11 bases between. CDR3 length equals 15 residues. In nucleotides, the CDR3 is TGTGCCAGCAGCTTAAGAAGGGACCTCCAAGAGACCCAGTACTTC. This encodes CASSLRRDLQETQYF.

This clonotype was found many times. The chain has TRBV28 and TRBJ1-5, with D perhaps TRBD1 (5 bases). The germline gives CDR1 MDHEN, CDR2 SYDVKM. Trimming removed 6 bases at V and 0 bases at J, with 12 bases between. The CDR3 is 15 residues long. CDR3 DNA: TGTGCCAGCAGAATCCTGGACACTAGCAATCAGCCCCAGCATTTT. This encodes CASRILDTSNQPQHF.

This chain uses TRBV7-2 with TRBJ1-1; D unresolved. Germline CDR1 SGHTA, CDR2 FQGNSA. The CDR3 contains 13 residues. V lost 5 bases and J 8 bases, leaving 15 bases between the germline ends. CDR3 in amino acids: CASSRRAQVEAFF. CDR3 in DNA: TGTGCCAGCAGCCGAAGGGCGCAGGTAGAAGCTTTCTTT.

The chain is built from TRBV27 and TRBJ2-6; D is undetermined. The V end lost 9 bases, the J end lost 1 base, and 10 bases lay between the germline ends. The CDR3 runs to 14 residues. From germline, CDR1 is MNHEY and CDR2 SMNVEV (reference sequence). The CDR3 DNA follows: TGTGCCAGTAGAGGTGGTTCTGGGGCCAACGTCCTGACTTTC. Translating gives CASRGGSGANVLTF.

In its sample, this clonotype was seen many times. The rearrangement uses TRBV27 and TRBJ1-6, with D uncertain. Trimming removed 1 base at V and 5 bases at J, with 6 bases between. Germline V gene data show CDR1 as MNHEY and CDR2 as SMNVEV (reference sequence). This CDR3 comprises 14 residues. The CDR3 here is CASSLWRNNSPLHF. CDR3 DNA: TGTGCCAGCAGTTTATGGAGGAATAATTCACCCCTCCACTTT.

This clonotype was counted at least ten times. The V call is TRBV5-1, the J call TRBJ2-7; 7 bases agree with TRBD1. V trimming: 2 bases; J trimming: 3 bases; junction bases outside the gene matches: 5. Germline assignment: CDR1 SGHRS and CDR2 YFSETQ. This CDR3 spans 14 amino acids. CDR3 sequence (DNA): TGCGCCAGCAGCTTAACAGGGGTTTTCTACGAGCAGTACTTC. This encodes CASSLTGVFYEQYF.

At least ten counts were recorded for this clonotype. V is TRBV5-1 and J is TRBJ1-4; D possibly corresponds to TRBD1 (5 bases). Germline V gene lookup returns CDR1 SGHRS and CDR2 YFSETQ. The CDR3 extends over 15 amino acids. The V end lost 4 bases, the J end lost 5 bases, and 15 bases lay between the germline ends. Here the CDR3 DNA reads TGCGCCAGCAGCACGATGGGGGGGGGGAATGAAAAACTGTTTTTT. This encodes CASSTMGGGNEKLFF.